This entry describes one T cell receptor beta chain. Which antigen it targets is not known. No clone much larger than this one lies a single base away; base qualities are absent. This sample is drawn from a study of blood T cells in healthy people across ages (dated by TCRdb to the mid-2010s). As for the study more broadly: Template switching captured roughly one uniquely barcoded TCR beta cDNA molecule per two T cells in model experiments. The study analyzed two additional independent replicas of 1 million unique cDNA reads from the same blood draw for two donors, one aged 18 to 29 and one aged 80 or older. Four age groups were formed from the donors: young (average around 15 years), middle-aged (approximately 40), aged (about 68) and long-lived (about 80). To track age-related changes in TCR beta repertoire diversity, the study relied on deep sequencing normalized with unique cDNA molecular identifiers. To avoid experimental bias, donors of different ages were distributed randomly across sequencing lanes. What the research found in general, with its limitations: As age increased, observed TCR beta diversity per million T cells dropped in a roughly linear way, and a significant reduction was already evident by age around 41. Bulk unsorted PBMC profiling prevented conclusive comparison of naive and antigen-experienced compartments. Because the CMV infection status of the donors was unknown, age-related changes in expanded clonotypes may potentially have been confounded. Compared with the aged group, the long-lived group had more naive CD4+ T cells, fewer expanded clones and increased TCR diversity, suggesting age selection. There was a strong correlation between observed TCR beta diversity and the percentage of naive T cells measured by flow cytometry. Estimates of total diversity from one million sequenced T cells were regarded as lower bounds and underestimates.

The CDR3 contains 15 residues, cysteine and phenylalanine counted. The DNA shown is the 45-base CDR3, in frame from base 1. CDR1 and CDR2, per the germline V gene, are SGHAT and FQNNGV. Donors were 35 to 40 systemically healthy Caucasian individuals from Russia aged roughly 6 to 95 years. Each donor gave about 9.7 milliliters of peripheral blood, drawn into EDTA-treated Vacutainer tubes. PBMCs were isolated by Ficoll-Paque density-gradient centrifugation, with at least 6 million obtained per sample. Total RNA, at least 6 micrograms per sample, was extracted from PBMCs with Trizol reagent. Naive CD45RAhigh/CD27high T cell percentages were measured by flow cytometry on a PBMC aliquot from every donor. The library was prepared using 5' RACE. Sequenced using an Illumina HiSeq 2500. A second PCR of 7 to 11 cycles was run with a J-beta primer mix and a sample-barcoded 5' primer. A unique molecular identifier was introduced onto each TCR beta cDNA molecule by a template-switch 5' adaptor carrying 12 random nucleotides. Each sample yielded at least 2.5 million CDR3-containing paired-end reads. All of the RNA was converted into first-strand cDNA using the Mint cDNA synthesis kit, with a TRBC-specific oligonucleotide serving as the primer. All cDNA was treated with uracil-DNA glycosylase and then went through a first 18-cycle PCR with the universal primers M1SS and BC2_uni_R. Turning to the authors' computational methods: Each sample was normalized by randomly selecting 1 million high-quality reads, each carrying a distinct molecular identifier. Instead of being binned into consensus sequences, reads with shared molecular identifiers were discarded. MiTCR, set to a Q25 quality threshold and the strictest error-elimination algorithm, was used for CDR3 identification, clonotype clustering and error correction. Lower-bound total TCR beta diversity was estimated with a nonparametric unseen species model using Euler transformation. TCRdb took the public reads, trimmed them with fastp at Q25, ran MiXCR for clone calling and kept in-frame beta chains. Each entry merges the rows of one CDR3 protein and shows their most common DNA and genes. The V and J calls, along with clone size, are taken from TCRdb and not from the paper's own processing. Within this sample are 850,000 or so distinct CDR3 sequences, with less than 35% of them counted one time only. The ten largest account for roughly 17% of the sample.

The sequencing input was blood. This receptor chain uses TRBV11-2 and TRBJ2-4, with the D gene too uncertain to name. The DNA end is more similar to TRBJ2-7, so the J call may be wrong. This TCR was recovered from an elderly woman in good health. DNA sequence: TGTGCCAGCAGCTTTGACCTCCCTTCACTCTACGAGCAGTACTTC. The resulting protein is CASSFDLPSLYEQYF.